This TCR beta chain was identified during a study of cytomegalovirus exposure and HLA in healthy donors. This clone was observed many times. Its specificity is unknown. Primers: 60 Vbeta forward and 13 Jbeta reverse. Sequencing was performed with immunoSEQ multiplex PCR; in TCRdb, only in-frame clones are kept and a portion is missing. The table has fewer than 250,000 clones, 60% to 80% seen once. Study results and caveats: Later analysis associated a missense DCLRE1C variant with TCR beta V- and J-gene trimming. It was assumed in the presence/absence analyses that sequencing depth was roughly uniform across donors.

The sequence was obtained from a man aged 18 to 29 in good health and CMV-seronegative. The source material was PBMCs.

The CDR3 loop reads CASSLTTNTEAFF. In nucleotides, the CDR3 is TGTGCCAGCAGCCTTACGACTAACACTGAAGCTTTCTTT. This sequence joins TRBV7-6 and TRBJ1-1; D gene uncertain. V shed 5 bases and J shed 2 bases, with 9 bases lying between them. The CDR3 consists of 13 residues. Germline CDR1 and CDR2: SGHVS and FNYEAQ.